What follows are 9 T cell receptor beta chains derived from one specimen sequenced in a study of T cell repertoires in cytomegalovirus infection. Each CDR3 protein is one row after TCRdb ran MiXCR on the reads. The sample consists of about 920,000 distinct CDR3 sequences, roughly 31% of them appearing once. Their cognate antigens are unknown. The specimen comprised cultured CD8+ T cells from PBMCs, sampled from culture after CMV antigen stimulation. The receptor set was obtained from a human donor in good health (CMV status not recorded). Some clones in this sample may be carry-over from other donors' samples.

This clonotype has only one observation. The chain is built from TRBV4-3 and TRBJ2-3; D is perhaps TRBD1 (5 bases). The germline gives CDR1 LGHNA, CDR2 YSLEER. The V and J ends lost 1 base and 0 bases respectively, with 11 bases between them. This CDR3 region has 16 residues. The CDR3 nucleotides read TGCGCCAGCAGCCAAGGGCGGACACGGAGCACAGATACGCAGTATTTT. Protein: CASSQGRTRSTDTQYF.

V is TRBV28 and J is TRBJ1-4; 10 positions agree with TRBD1. The CDR3 contains 15 residues. With V trimmed by 4 bases and J by 6 bases, 5 bases remained unmatched. The germline V gene has CDR1 MDHEN and CDR2 SYDVKM. In DNA form, the CDR3 reads TGTGCCAGCAGTTGGGACAGGGGTACTGATGAAAAACTGTTTTTT. It codes for CASSWDRGTDEKLFF. The entire variable domain, with the rest obtained from reference TRBV28 and TRBJ1-4, is as follows: DVKVTQSSRYLVKRTGEKVFLECVQDMDHENMFWYRQDPGLGLRLIYFSYDVKMKEKGDIPEGYSVSREKKERFSLILESASTNQTSMYLCASSWDRGTDEKLFFGSGTQLSVL.

This clonotype has at least ten counts. The CDR3 nucleotides read TGTGCCAGCAGTCCACTCTCCTACAATGAGCAGTTCTTC. Amino acids: CASSPLSYNEQFF. The chain couples TRBV12-3 or TRBV12-4 to TRBJ2-1; D is ambiguous. The CDR3 runs to 13 residues. Trimming took off 5 bases at V and 0 bases at J, with 5 bases between the two ends.

Comment on this clonotype: This clone may be a read error of a much larger clone one base away. This rearrangement joins TRBV12-3 or TRBV12-4 to TRBJ2-2, with 8 bases matching TRBD1. Unmatched junction bases numbered 18, after V lost 3 bases and J lost 0 bases. CDR3 length: 21 residues. The CDR3: CASSFILSRDRWPTNTGELFF. In DNA, the CDR3 is TGTGCCAGCAGTTTCATACTCTCCCGGGACAGGTGGCCCACGAACACCGGGGAGCTGTTTTTT.

This clonotype has only a few counts. J is TRBJ1-5 and V is TRBV15, with TRBD1 matching 10 bases. Germline V CDR1 and CDR2: LNHNV, YYDKDF (reference sequence). The length of the CDR3 is 16 residues. V shed 1 base and J 2 bases; nucleotides not matched to a gene: 2. The CDR3 loop is CATSRVGTGGNQPQHF. In DNA, the CDR3 is TGTGCCACCAGCAGAGTAGGGACAGGGGGCAATCAGCCCCAGCATTTT.

Many counts were recorded for this clonotype. V gene TRBV6-2 or TRBV6-3 combines with J gene TRBJ2-5, with D unresolved. Trimming took 6 bases from V and 3 from J, leaving 8 bases between them. The CDR3 runs to 12 residues. The germline V gene encodes CDR1 MNHEY and CDR2 SVGEGT. The chain's CDR3 is CASRERKETQYF. CDR3 bases: TGTGCCAGCAGGGAGAGGAAAGAGACCCAGTACTTC.

The V gene is TRBV6-8, the J gene TRBJ2-1; D might be TRBD2 (6 bases). The CDR3 extends over 15 amino acids. Germline CDR1 reads MNHGY; CDR2 reads SAAAGT. The germline V and J ends were trimmed by 0 bases and 4 bases, with 10 bases remaining between them. The CDR3 nucleotides are TGTGCCAGCAGTTACTCGGAAGGGACTTACAATGAGCAGTTCTTC. It codes for CASSYSEGTYNEQFF.

This clonotype showed up just a few times. V and J are TRBV5-8 and TRBJ2-6; 7 bases are a match to TRBD2. The CDR3 loop spans 19 amino acids. CDR1 is SGHTS, CDR2 YDEGEE, per germline. The V gene end was trimmed by 3 bases and the J gene end by 0 bases; junction bases not matched to a gene: 12. As DNA, the CDR3 is TGTGCCAGCAGCTCGGGGGGTAGCGCCAGGTCCTCTGGGGCCAACGTCCTGACTTTC. This gives the protein CASSSGGSARSSGANVLTF.

In regard to this clonotype: The DNA is omitted, as the CDR3 cannot be located on it reliably, and the CDR3 follows TCRdb's listing. The V gene is TRBV7-5, the J gene TRBJ2-7; the table names TRBD1, a call not compared with the DNA. TRBV7-5 is shown as a pseudogene. A total of 21 residues make up the CDR3, ends included. The CDR3: CTSVSEPLRGPPYRNSYEQYF.